A single sample is the source of the 18 T cell receptor beta chains below, sequenced in a study of monozygotic twins with inflammatory bowel disease. No DNA is given; TCRdb re-called the 5' RACE reads and lists each CDR3 protein once. The specimen's table records about 160,000 distinct CDR3 sequences. Sequenced material: blood. The receptors come from a human donor with ulcerative colitis or Crohn's disease, or a healthy co-twin of an affected twin (not recorded which).

The chain carries TRBV9 and TRBJ1-2. This CDR3 is built from 14 residues. The V gene's germline CDR1 is SGDLS and CDR2 YYNGEE. The CDR3 sequence: CASTGTRGLGGYTF.

The V and J genes are TRBV5-1 and TRBJ2-6. CDR1 and CDR2 (germline): SGHRS, YFSETQ. The CDR3 loop spans 15 amino acids. CDR3 amino acids: CASSSDGSGANVLTF.

The rearrangement joins TRBV19 to TRBJ2-1; the TCRdb D gene call, TRBD1, has no DNA to confirm it. The germline V gene has CDR1 LNHDA and CDR2 SQIVND (reference sequence). CDR3 length: 15 residues. The CDR3 loop reads CASRRGAGDYNEQFF.

The CDR3 here is CASSHRPGTPSSYEQYF. This chain connects TRBV14 to TRBJ2-7; TCRdb selects TRBD1, and the lack of DNA leaves this call unchecked. Per the germline V gene, CDR1 is SGHDN and CDR2 is FVKESK. This CDR3 spans 17 amino acids.

The V and J genes are TRBV27 and TRBJ1-4; TCRdb's D call of TRBD1 is untestable without DNA. This CDR3 spans 16 amino acids. Germline V gene lookup returns CDR1 MNHEY and CDR2 SMNVEV (reference sequence). CDR3 sequence reads: CASSGEARQGRTKLFF.

The chain is built from TRBV12-3 or TRBV12-4 and TRBJ1-1. The CDR3 is made up of 15 amino acids. The chain's CDR3 is CASSLAGEGVAEAFF.

The V call is TRBV5-1, the J call TRBJ1-3; lacking DNA, the TRBD1 call made by TCRdb goes unchecked. The CDR3 has 16 residues. CDR1 and CDR2 from the germline V gene are SGHRS and YFSETQ. The chain's CDR3 is CASSLRTGFSGNTIYF.

The chain combines TRBV27 with TRBJ1-3; the TCRdb call, TRBD1, lacks DNA for checking. CDR1 is MNHEY and CDR2 is SMNVEV in the germline V gene (reference sequence). CDR3 length: 15 amino acids. The CDR3 here is CASTTSGHPGNTIYF.

V and J are TRBV4-2 and TRBJ2-3; lacking DNA, the TRBD2 call made by TCRdb goes unchecked. The CDR3 covers 16 residues. Germline-derived CDR1 and CDR2 are LGHNA and YNFKEQ. CDR3 loop: CASSQKGGPGGDTQYF.

V gene TRBV27 combines with J gene TRBJ2-7; checking the TCRdb D call of TRBD2 is not possible without DNA. CDR1 and CDR2 (germline): MNHEY, SMNVEV (reference sequence). The CDR3 spans 16 residues. CDR3 loop: CASSLRALAVSYEQYF.

The chain carries TRBV28 and TRBJ2-4; TCRdb's assignment of TRBD1 cannot be checked, as there is no DNA. The germline V gene encodes CDR1 MDHEN and CDR2 SYDVKM. The CDR3 spans 15 residues. The CDR3 sequence is CASSPPYPSKNIQYF.

V gene TRBV20-1 combines with J gene TRBJ2-5. Germline V gene lookup returns CDR1 DFQATT and CDR2 SNEGSKA (reference sequence). The CDR3 covers 15 residues. CDR3 region: CSARAGVFSQETQYF.

V is TRBV9 and J is TRBJ2-7; TCRdb names TRBD1, which stays unverified in the absence of DNA. The CDR3 consists of 14 residues. CDR1 is SGDLS and CDR2 is YYNGEE in the germline V gene. The CDR3 reads CASSVVGDREEQYF.

The chain joins TRBV11-2 to TRBJ2-3; the TCRdb D gene call, TRBD2, has no DNA to confirm it. The CDR3 totals 18 residues. The V gene's germline CDR1 is SGHAT and CDR2 FQNNGV. CDR3 in amino acids: CASSSWGLAGGPGDTQYF.

V is TRBV5-1 and J is TRBJ2-3; the TCRdb D gene call, TRBD2, has no DNA to confirm it. Germline V gives CDR1 SGHRS, CDR2 YFSETQ. This CDR3 spans 15 amino acids. The CDR3 sequence is CASSLDGGTTDTQYF.

The rearrangement joins TRBV6-2 or TRBV6-3 to TRBJ2-7; the TCRdb D gene call, TRBD2, has no DNA to confirm it. The CDR3 length is 18 residues. Germline-derived CDR1 and CDR2 are MNHEY and SVGEGT. The CDR3 loop reads CASSQPKLTSGGSYEQYF.

The chain carries TRBV28 and TRBJ2-7; TCRdb's assignment of TRBD2 cannot be checked, as there is no DNA. From germline, CDR1 is MDHEN and CDR2 SYDVKM. The CDR3 spans 15 residues. CDR3 loop: CASTRSGTASHEQYF.

The J gene is TRBJ1-3, the V gene TRBV6-1; the D call of TRBD1 rests on TCRdb alone, since no DNA is present to check it. Germline assignment: CDR1 MNHNS and CDR2 SASEGT. The CDR3 totals 12 residues. This CDR3 is CASSEYGGASNF.